The source of this T cell receptor (beta chain) is a study of T cells in Graves' hyperthyroidism and ophthalmopathy. Amplification targeted TCR beta CDR3 regions from RNA transcripts. When the TCR CDR3 underwent first-round RT-PCR, the HTBI primer set was used. Each CDR3 protein is one row after TCRdb ran MiXCR on the multiplex PCR reads. Of 550,000 to 600,000 distinct CDR3 sequences in the sample, approximately 15% are singletons; the top ten hold 7.1%. This clonotype was seen ten or more times. V dropped 2 bases and J dropped 6 bases, with 16 bases sitting between them. The CDR3 runs to 15 residues. The germline V gene has CDR1 MNHEY and CDR2 SVGAGI.

This sequence originates from a woman younger than 35 with Graves' ophthalmopathy. The chain carries TRBV6-5 and TRBJ1-1; D is uncertain. Sequenced material: blood. CDR3 nucleotides: TGTGCCAGCAGTTACAGAGGCCGTGCGGTAGCTGAAGCTTTCTTT. Its protein product is CASSYRGRAVAEAFF.